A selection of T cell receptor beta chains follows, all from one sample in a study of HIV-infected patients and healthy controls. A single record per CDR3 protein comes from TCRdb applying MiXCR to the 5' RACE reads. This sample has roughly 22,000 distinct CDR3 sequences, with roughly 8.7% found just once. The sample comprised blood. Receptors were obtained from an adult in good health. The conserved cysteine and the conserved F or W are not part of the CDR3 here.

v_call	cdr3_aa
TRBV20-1	SARGPEGKTQY
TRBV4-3	ASSLEAGLVGNEQF
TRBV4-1	ASSQPSREETQY
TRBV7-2	ASSPPLYNYGYT
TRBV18	ASSPPRGQREKLF
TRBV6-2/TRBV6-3	ASSSRTGVDYEQY
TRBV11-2	ASSPGLAGGDDTQY
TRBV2	ASGTDNEQY
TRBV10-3	AIATGFETDTQY
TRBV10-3	ASGGEWSNQPQH
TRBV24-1	ATSEREFQPQH
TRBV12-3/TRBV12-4	ASRVTSGGADTQY
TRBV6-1	ASNSGTGGSGNQPQH
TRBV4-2	ASSQEGAVAQPQH
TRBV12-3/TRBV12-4	ASSFPQGGAEAF
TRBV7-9	ASSLQGAPTGELF
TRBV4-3	ASSQDRGEGRNTIY
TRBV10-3	AISEGFGTDTQY
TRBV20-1	SATMDRGTAEAF
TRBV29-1	SVKSGGGQFVGYT
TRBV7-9	ASSTSGAGNQPQH
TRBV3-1	ASSPGTGGGYEQY
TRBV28	ASSITGGLQPQH
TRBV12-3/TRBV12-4	ASSPRTAATNEKLF
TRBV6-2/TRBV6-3	ASRPEEGSYT
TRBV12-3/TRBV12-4	ASSLGTGVNTEAF
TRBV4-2	ASSHPLGTTNTGELF
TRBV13	ASSHGSSTDTQY
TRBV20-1	SARAGQGDNSPLH
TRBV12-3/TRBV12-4	ASSLGSPYGYT
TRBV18	ASSPLQGENTEAF
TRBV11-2	ASSLNVGTAHFTGYT
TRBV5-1	ASSSGLAQETQY
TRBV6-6	ASSASGSTIY
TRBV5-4	ASSLPVGEQY
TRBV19	ASSEGGITEAF
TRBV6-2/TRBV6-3	ASSPATIQETQY
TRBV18	ASSLLPRTSGGNSYNEQF
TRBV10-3	AITDLSSYNSPLH
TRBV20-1	SAQGAGGTEAF
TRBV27	ASSSNPDRGLYEQY
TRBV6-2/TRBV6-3	ASSWTGVYEQY
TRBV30	AWLPGFTEAF
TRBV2	ASSEGQDTYNEQF
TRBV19	ASSTTGTYNEQF
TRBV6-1	ASSEHSDTQY
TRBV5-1	ASRSPAGDPAGELF
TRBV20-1	SARDLGAKPKNTEAF
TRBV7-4	ASSFPPGVRSYEQY
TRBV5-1	ASSRGQSGGTEAF
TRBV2	ASSDSGANVLT
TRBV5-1	ASSSTGGPPIAEAF
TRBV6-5	ASSTRDRVSNEQF
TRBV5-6	ASSMSGLAGGSADTQY